Following are 15 T cell receptor beta chains from one sample sequenced in a study of blood T cell repertoires in COVID-19. Libraries were prepared by immunoSEQ multiplex PCR; TCRdb keeps only in-frame clonotypes and omits some of them. This repertoire shows 120,000 or so clones, about four fifths found once; its top ten account for about 11%. The sample comprised peripheral blood. The receptors stem from a man between 60 and 75 years old with acute or convalescent COVID-19.

The chain links TRBV12-3 or TRBV12-4 to TRBJ2-7; D gene unclear. The CDR3 consists of 13 residues. V lost 0 bases and J lost 6, with 9 bases in between. CDR3 sequence: CASSLAAPSEQYF. CDR3 coding DNA: TGTGCCAGCAGTTTAGCAGCCCCCTCCGAGCAGTACTTC.

V and J are TRBV3-1 (or the pseudogene TRBV3-2) and TRBJ1-3; D gene uncertain. The CDR3 extends over 14 amino acids. Germline assignment: CDR1 LGHDT and CDR2 YNNKEL (reference sequence). Between the trimmed V and J ends, which lost 5 bases and 6 bases, there was a span of 14 bases. CDR3 DNA sequence: TGTGCCAGCAGCGATGACGAGGGTGTAAACACCATATATTTT. This translates into CASSDDEGVNTIYF.

The table lists this clone with a few counts. The CDR3: CASSQRQRTYEQYF. Here the CDR3 DNA reads TGTGCCAGCAGCCAGAGGCAGCGGACCTACGAGCAGTACTTC. The chain uses TRBV3-1 (or the pseudogene TRBV3-2) and TRBJ2-7, with D possibly TRBD2 on 5 matching bases. The CDR3 covers 14 residues. Trimming stripped 3 bases from V and 2 bases from J, with 11 bases between. CDR1 and CDR2 from the germline V gene are LGHDT and YNNKEL (reference sequence).

This clone appeared a few times. This rearrangement joins TRBV10-3 to TRBJ2-7, with a tentative D call TRBD1 (5 bases). Germline CDR1 ENHRY, CDR2 SYGVKD. The V end was cut by 2 bases, the J end by 0 bases, with 8 bases between. The CDR3 sequence is 14 residues long. The CDR3 DNA follows: TGTGCCATCAGTGAGACAGGCTACTCCTACGAGCAGTACTTC. It specifies CAISETGYSYEQYF.

The V call is TRBV28, the J call TRBJ1-1, with 7 bases fitting TRBD1. Germline CDR1 MDHEN, CDR2 SYDVKM. The length of the CDR3 is 13 residues. V lost 6 bases, J lost 6 bases, and 7 bases stayed unmatched. CDR3 loop: CASRLTQGAEAFF. The CDR3 DNA reads as TGTGCCAGCAGGTTGACCCAGGGGGCTGAAGCTTTCTTT.

The chain links TRBV6-2 or TRBV6-3 to TRBJ2-7; D is unclear. CDR3 length equals 13 residues. Trimming pared 2 bases from V and 2 bases from J, leaving 7 bases between. Germline CDR1 MNHEY, CDR2 SVGEGT. The CDR3 DNA is TGTGCCAGCAGTTACCGCGTGACCTACGAGCAGTACTTC. It codes for CASSYRVTYEQYF.

The rearrangement links TRBV27 to TRBJ2-2, with D possibly TRBD1 on 6 matching bases. Germline lookup yields CDR1 MNHEY and CDR2 SMNVEV (reference sequence). The CDR3 extends over 16 amino acids. Deletions cut 1 base from V and 3 bases from J, with 12 bases between. The CDR3 region is CASSLLAGDYTGELFF. CDR3 coding DNA: TGTGCCAGCAGTTTATTGGCAGGGGATTACACCGGGGAGCTGTTTTTT.

The chain's CDR3 is CASSYGGDGNQPQHF. The CDR3 coding sequence is TGTGCCAGCAGTTACGGGGGGGATGGCAATCAGCCCCAGCATTTT. The rearrangement links TRBV6-2 or TRBV6-3 to TRBJ1-5, with D tentatively TRBD1 (5 bases). V lost 2 bases and J 2 bases, leaving 10 bases between the germline ends. The germline V gene encodes CDR1 MNHEY and CDR2 SVGEGT. The CDR3 is made up of 15 amino acids.

For this clone: Within the sample, other DNA sequences also encode this same CDR3. V is TRBV19 and J is TRBJ2-5, with 9 bases fitting TRBD2. Germline lookup yields CDR1 LNHDA and CDR2 SQIVND (reference sequence). The CDR3 has 14 residues. The V segment lost 3 bases and the J segment 5 bases; nucleotides outside the gene matches: 4. CDR3 protein: CASSMREGWETQYF. CDR3 DNA: TGTGCCAGTAGTATGCGGGAGGGTTGGGAGACCCAGTACTTC.

The chain has TRBV11-2 and TRBJ2-2; a weak D match, TRBD2 (6 bases). Trimming took off 5 bases at V and 3 bases at J, with 19 bases between the two ends. Per the germline V gene, CDR1 is SGHAT and CDR2 is FQNNGV. The CDR3 covers 17 residues. The CDR3 loop reads CASSRGFRQGYTGELFF. CDR3 sequence (DNA): TGTGCCAGCAGCCGGGGGTTCCGCCAAGGGTACACCGGGGAGCTGTTTTTT.

The gene calls are TRBV28 and TRBJ2-7; D is uncertain. With 5 bases removed from V and 5 bases from J, the gap between germline ends came to 7 bases. The CDR3 extends over 11 amino acids. Germline V lookup: CDR1 MDHEN, CDR2 SYDVKM. The CDR3 loop is CASSPLHEQYF. The CDR3 DNA follows: TGTGCCAGCAGTCCCCTCCACGAGCAGTACTTC. Based on the CDR3 plus reference TRBV28 and TRBJ2-7, the full variable domain is DVKVTQSSRYLVKRTGEKVFLECVQDMDHENMFWYRQDPGLGLRLIYFSYDVKMKEKGDIPEGYSVSREKKERFSLILESASTNQTSMYLCASSPLHEQYFGPGTRLTVT.

This clone has a handful of counts. The J gene is TRBJ1-1, the V gene TRBV28; 9 bases are a match to TRBD1. The germline CDR1 and CDR2 sequences are MDHEN and SYDVKM. V shed 7 bases, J shed 0 bases, and the junction held 9 bases outside the gene matches. This CDR3 is 16 amino acids long. The CDR3 here is CASISDRGAVNTEAFF. The CDR3 DNA reads TGTGCCAGCATCTCGGACAGGGGAGCGGTGAACACTGAAGCTTTCTTT.

The V call is TRBV5-1, the J call TRBJ2-5; D is perhaps TRBD2 (5 bases). The CDR3 covers 14 residues. The germline gives CDR1 SGHRS, CDR2 YFSETQ. Trimming cost V 3 bases and J 3 bases, with 12 bases left between them. CDR3 protein: CASSSTGIKETQYF. CDR3 in DNA: TGCGCCAGCAGCTCGACCGGGATAAAAGAGACCCAGTACTTC.

The chain recombines TRBV7-8 with TRBJ2-5, with D perhaps TRBD2 (6 bases). The V end lost 1 base, the J end lost 2 bases, and 11 bases lay between the germline ends. CDR1 is SGHVS, CDR2 FQNEAQ, per germline. CDR3 size: 15 residues. CDR3 bases: TGTGCCAGCAGCTTAGAGGCGGGACGGCAAGAGACCCAGTACTTC. It specifies CASSLEAGRQETQYF. Full variable domain (outside the CDR3, taken from reference TRBV7-8 and TRBJ2-5): GAGVSQSPRYKVAKRGQDVALRCDPISGHVSLFWYQQALGQGPEFLTYFQNEAQLDKSGLPSDRFFAERPEGSVSTLKIQRTQQEDSAVYLCASSLEAGRQETQYFGPGTRLLVL.

The chain joins TRBV15 to TRBJ1-5; TRBD1 matches at 7 bases. J was trimmed by 1 base and V by 5 bases; bases with no gene match: 5. Germline lookup yields CDR1 LNHNV and CDR2 YYDKDF (reference sequence). The CDR3 totals 15 residues. The CDR3 here is CATSAQGQSNQPQHF. The CDR3 DNA sequence: TGTGCCACCAGCGCCCAGGGACAGAGCAATCAGCCCCAGCATTTT.